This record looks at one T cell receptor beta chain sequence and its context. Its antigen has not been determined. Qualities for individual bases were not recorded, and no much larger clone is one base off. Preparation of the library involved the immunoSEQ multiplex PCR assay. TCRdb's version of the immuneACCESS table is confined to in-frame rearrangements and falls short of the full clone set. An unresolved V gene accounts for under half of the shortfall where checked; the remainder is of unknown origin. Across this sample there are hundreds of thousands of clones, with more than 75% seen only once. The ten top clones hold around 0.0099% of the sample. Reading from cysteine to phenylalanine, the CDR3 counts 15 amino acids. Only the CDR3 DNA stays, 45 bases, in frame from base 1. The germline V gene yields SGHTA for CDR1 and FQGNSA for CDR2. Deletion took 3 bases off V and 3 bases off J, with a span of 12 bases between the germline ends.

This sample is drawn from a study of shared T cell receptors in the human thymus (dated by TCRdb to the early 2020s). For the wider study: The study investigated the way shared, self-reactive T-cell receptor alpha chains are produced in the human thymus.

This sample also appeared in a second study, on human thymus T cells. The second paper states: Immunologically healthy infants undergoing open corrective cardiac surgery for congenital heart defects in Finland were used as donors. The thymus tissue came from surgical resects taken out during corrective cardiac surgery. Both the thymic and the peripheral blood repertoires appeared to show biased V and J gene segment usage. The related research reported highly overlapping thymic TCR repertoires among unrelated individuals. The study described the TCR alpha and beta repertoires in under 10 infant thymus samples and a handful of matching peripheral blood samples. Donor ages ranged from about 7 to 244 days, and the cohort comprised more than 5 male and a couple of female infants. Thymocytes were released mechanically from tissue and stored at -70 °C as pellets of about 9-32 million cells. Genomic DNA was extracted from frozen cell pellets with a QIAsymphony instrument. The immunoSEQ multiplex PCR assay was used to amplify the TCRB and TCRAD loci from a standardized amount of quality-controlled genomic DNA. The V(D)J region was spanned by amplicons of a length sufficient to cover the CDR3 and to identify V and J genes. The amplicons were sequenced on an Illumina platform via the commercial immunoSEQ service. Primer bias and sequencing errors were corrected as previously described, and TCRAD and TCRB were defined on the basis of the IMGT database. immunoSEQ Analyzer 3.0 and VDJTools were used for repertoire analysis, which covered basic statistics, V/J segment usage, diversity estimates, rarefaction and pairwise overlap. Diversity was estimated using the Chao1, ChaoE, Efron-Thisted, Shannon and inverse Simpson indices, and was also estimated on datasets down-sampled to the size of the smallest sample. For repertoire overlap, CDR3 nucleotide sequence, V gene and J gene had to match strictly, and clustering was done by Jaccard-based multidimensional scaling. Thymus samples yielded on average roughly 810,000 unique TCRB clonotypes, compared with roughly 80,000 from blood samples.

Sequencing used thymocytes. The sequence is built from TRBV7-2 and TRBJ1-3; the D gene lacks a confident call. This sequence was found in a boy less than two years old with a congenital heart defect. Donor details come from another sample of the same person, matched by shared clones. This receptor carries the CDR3 CASSLERAGGNTIYF. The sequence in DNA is TGTGCCAGCAGCTTGGAACGCGCGGGTGGAAACACCATATATTTT.